This is a list of T cell receptor beta chains from one sample in a study of blood T cell repertoires in COVID-19. The repertoire was sequenced with immunoSEQ multiplex PCR; TCRdb's copy has only in-frame clones and lacks some. The repertoire consists of 70,000 to 95,000 clones, with approximately 90% occurring once and the leading ten covering 3% to 4.5%. The specimen sequenced was peripheral blood. These receptors all come from a woman between 50 and 59 years old in a cohort sampled during active COVID-19. Each CDR3 is given without its conserved first and last residue.

V: TRBV20-1; CDR3: SARRGRLF
V: TRBV4-1; CDR3: ASSRSSDSYGYT
V: TRBV18; CDR3: ASSGQREFSGANVLT
V: TRBV5-1; CDR3: ASSLGGATYNEQF
V: TRBV6-1; CDR3: ASREQGTEAFYGYT
V: TRBV5-8; CDR3: ASTPFTGANEKLF
V: TRBV20-1; CDR3: SASRLAGLETQY
V: TRBV28; CDR3: ASLTGGLGSYNSPLH
V: TRBV27; CDR3: ASSFRTGELF
V: TRBV19; CDR3: ASSMFTTGGYEQY
V: TRBV6-5; CDR3: ASSYSKLLLHNEQF
V: TRBV5-4; CDR3: ASSQSTDSSYNSPLH
V: TRBV19; CDR3: ASSIAGDGLDTQY
V: TRBV6-5; CDR3: ASSYYSSGNTEAF
V: TRBV11-2; CDR3: ASSPGYRSEKLF
V: TRBV3-1/TRBV3-2; CDR3: ASSLAGGSHEQY
V: TRBV27; CDR3: ASGPVGGVVNEQF
V: TRBV15; CDR3: ATSREMRKREGKNIQY
V: TRBV24-1; CDR3: ATSDAGQGIYNEQF
V: TRBV6-1; CDR3: ASSEALLETQY
V: TRBV5-4; CDR3: ASSLLAAETQY
V: TRBV6-5; CDR3: ASTKTGPAETQY
V: TRBV18; CDR3: ASSPVASFRGYT
V: TRBV3-1/TRBV3-2; CDR3: ASTPGTKNIQY
V: TRBV3-1/TRBV3-2; CDR3: ASSLGGGGGKGY
V: TRBV13; CDR3: ASSFPGQGTYEQY
V: TRBV11-3; CDR3: ASSPRRSGGGYEQY
V: TRBV6-1; CDR3: ASSEPPSGNIQY
V: TRBV7-8; CDR3: ASSLTWQGAAYVLT
V: TRBV5-5; CDR3: ASSLVGGANQPQH
V: TRBV14; CDR3: ASSQGTSSYNEQF
V: TRBV29-1; CDR3: SVDLAGVDTQY
V: TRBV11-2; CDR3: ASSSGQGASIGETQY
V: TRBV11-1; CDR3: ASSPDVIQETQY
V: TRBV11-3; CDR3: ASSSKRDRASSYNEQF
V: TRBV3-1/TRBV3-2; CDR3: ASSLASPPYEQY
V: TRBV12-5; CDR3: ASGLARFGVGNTEAF
V: TRBV25-1; CDR3: ASLSGANVLT
V: TRBV11-3; CDR3: ASSLSGGLAEQY
V: TRBV11-1; CDR3: ASSQTGGTQY
V: TRBV5-8; CDR3: ASSPLTEAF
V: TRBV21-1; CDR3: ASSKKGLGGRIYNEQF
V: TRBV6-1; CDR3: ASSEARTSGRNEQF
V: TRBV20-1; CDR3: SAANTGELF
V: TRBV19; CDR3: ASNNAAPGYGYT
V: TRBV2; CDR3: ASSERQGVYEQY
V: TRBV5-4; CDR3: ASSGWTEGAGELF
V: TRBV11-3; CDR3: ASSAVAGYYNEQF
V: TRBV18; CDR3: ASSNGLVAGGANVLT
V: TRBV2; CDR3: ASSPWGQGEITDTQY
V: TRBV6-6; CDR3: ASSAPGGDSKTEAF
V: TRBV5-1; CDR3: ASSLDPGQGQTQY
V: TRBV9; CDR3: ASSSTGKNTEAF
V: TRBV9; CDR3: ASSVGASGNTDTQY
V: TRBV9; CDR3: ASSVAGGAGETQY
V: TRBV7-9; CDR3: ASSLDSTVNEKLF
V: TRBV5-8; CDR3: ASSLKLRETQY
V: TRBV6-2/TRBV6-3; CDR3: ASCRTGGTEAF